Sequencing of this T cell receptor (beta chain) was carried out in a study of blood T cell repertoires in COVID-19. Looking at the study overall: Samples came from the United States, Italy and Spain, spanning acute and convalescent COVID-19. From T cells, B-cell-depleted T cells, or PBMCs came the material, which was cDNA or gDNA.

As originally analysed: Cell counts per sample came from amplifying reference gene primers. The protocol was immunoSEQ multiplex PCR, while the TCRdb copy is restricted to in-frame clones and leaves out a portion. V and J calls plus clone size are reproduced from that table; the DNA served to infer D and trimming. The sample holds roughly 240,000 clones; 75% to 85% are singletons and the top ten take around 4.7%. The source of this sequence is a woman between 65 and 79 years old with acute or convalescent COVID-19. The material sequenced was peripheral blood.

This chain's CDR3 is CASSQPGRQYF. CDR3 nucleotides: TGTGCCAGCAGCCAACCTGGCCGGCAGTACTTC. The V call is TRBV6-2 or TRBV6-3, the J call TRBJ2-7; no reliable D call. This CDR3 region has 11 residues. Per germline, CDR1 MNHEY and CDR2 SVGEGT. V lost 6 bases, J lost 9 bases, and 12 bases lay in between.